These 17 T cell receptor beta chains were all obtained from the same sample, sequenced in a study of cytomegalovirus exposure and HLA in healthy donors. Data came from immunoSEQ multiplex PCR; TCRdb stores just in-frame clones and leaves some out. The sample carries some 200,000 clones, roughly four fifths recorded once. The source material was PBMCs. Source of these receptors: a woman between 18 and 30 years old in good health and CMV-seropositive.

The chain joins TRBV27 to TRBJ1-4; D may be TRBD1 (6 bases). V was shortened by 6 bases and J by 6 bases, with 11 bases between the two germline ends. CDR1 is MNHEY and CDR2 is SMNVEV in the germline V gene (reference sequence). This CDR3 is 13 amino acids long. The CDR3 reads CASSQNRDEKLFF. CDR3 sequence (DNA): TGTGCCAGCAGCCAAAACAGGGATGAAAAACTGTTTTTT. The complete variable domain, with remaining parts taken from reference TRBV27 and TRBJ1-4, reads EAQVTQNPRYLITVTGKKLTVTCSQNMNHEYMSWYRQDPGLGLRQIYYSMNVEVTDKGDVPEGYKVSRKEKRNFPLILESPSPNQTSLYFCASSQNRDEKLFFGSGTQLSVL.

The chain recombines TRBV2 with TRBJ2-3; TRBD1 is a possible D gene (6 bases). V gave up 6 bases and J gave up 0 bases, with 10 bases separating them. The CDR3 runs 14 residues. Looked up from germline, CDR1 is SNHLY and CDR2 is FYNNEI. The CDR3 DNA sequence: TGTGCCAGCAGACAGGGACCTAGCACAGATACGCAGTATTTT. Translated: CASRQGPSTDTQYF.

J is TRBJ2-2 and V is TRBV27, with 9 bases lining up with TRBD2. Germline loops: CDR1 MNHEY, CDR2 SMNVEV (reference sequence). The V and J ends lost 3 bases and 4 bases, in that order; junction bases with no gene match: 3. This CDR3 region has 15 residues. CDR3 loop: CASSFGGGATGELFF. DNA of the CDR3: TGTGCCAGCAGTTTCGGCGGGGGGGCCACCGGGGAGCTGTTTTTT.

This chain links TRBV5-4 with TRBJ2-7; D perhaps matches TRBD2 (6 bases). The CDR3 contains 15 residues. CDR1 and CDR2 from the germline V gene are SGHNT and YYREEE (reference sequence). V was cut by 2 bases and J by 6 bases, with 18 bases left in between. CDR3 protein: CASSFSGTLLGEQYF. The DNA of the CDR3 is TGTGCCAGCAGCTTCTCCGGGACTCTTCTGGGCGAGCAGTACTTC.

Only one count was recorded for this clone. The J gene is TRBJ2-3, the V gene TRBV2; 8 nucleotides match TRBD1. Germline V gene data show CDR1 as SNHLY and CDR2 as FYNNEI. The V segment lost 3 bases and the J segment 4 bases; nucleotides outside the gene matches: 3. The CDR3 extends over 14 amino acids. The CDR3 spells CASSDGTGSDTQYF. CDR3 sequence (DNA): TGTGCCAGCAGTGACGGGACAGGTTCAGATACGCAGTATTTT.

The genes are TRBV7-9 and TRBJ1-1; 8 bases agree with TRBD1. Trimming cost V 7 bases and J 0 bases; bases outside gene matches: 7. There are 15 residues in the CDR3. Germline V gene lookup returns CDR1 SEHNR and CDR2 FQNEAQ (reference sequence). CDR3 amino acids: CASNIQGVMNTEAFF. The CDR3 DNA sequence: TGTGCCAGCAACATACAGGGGGTCATGAACACTGAAGCTTTCTTT.

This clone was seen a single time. CDR3 sequence reads: CASSPIASRSGPQETQYF. CDR3 nucleotides: TGTGCCAGCTCACCAATCGCTTCGAGGAGCGGACCACAAGAGACCCAGTACTTC. J is TRBJ2-5 and V is TRBV18; D possibly corresponds to TRBD2 (5 bases). This CDR3 is 18 amino acids long. Trimming cost V 2 bases and J 2 bases, with 21 bases left between them. From germline, CDR1 is KGHSH and CDR2 LQKENI.

This chain's CDR3 is CASSLGATDTQYF. The CDR3 DNA reads TGTGCCAGCTCACTTGGGGCCACAGATACGCAGTATTTT. The genes are TRBV18 and TRBJ2-3; D possibly corresponds to TRBD1 (5 bases). Trimming removed 4 bases from V and 2 bases from J, with 7 bases in between. Germline V gene lookup returns CDR1 KGHSH and CDR2 LQKENI. CDR3 size: 13 residues.

This CDR3 reads CASSGGGAKNIQYF. CDR3 sequence (DNA): TGTGCCAGCAGTGGGGGCGGAGCCAAAAACATTCAGTACTTC. The chain uses TRBV2 and TRBJ2-4; D is perhaps TRBD1 (5 bases). This CDR3 comprises 14 residues. The germline V gene encodes CDR1 SNHLY and CDR2 FYNNEI. V dropped 4 bases and J dropped 0 bases, with 7 bases sitting between them.

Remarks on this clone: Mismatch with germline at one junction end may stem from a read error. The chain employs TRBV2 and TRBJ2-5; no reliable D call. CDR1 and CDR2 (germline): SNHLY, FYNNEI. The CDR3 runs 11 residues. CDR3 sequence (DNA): TGTGCCAGCAGTGAGAGTGTGGGTGGGCACTTC. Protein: CASSESVGGHF.

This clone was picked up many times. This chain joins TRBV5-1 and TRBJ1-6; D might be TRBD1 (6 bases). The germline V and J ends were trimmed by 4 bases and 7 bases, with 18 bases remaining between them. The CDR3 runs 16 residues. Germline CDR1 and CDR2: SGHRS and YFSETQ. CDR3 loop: CASSLTPTGLNSPLHF. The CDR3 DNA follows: TGCGCCAGCAGCCTTACACCAACAGGGTTAAATTCACCCCTCCACTTT.

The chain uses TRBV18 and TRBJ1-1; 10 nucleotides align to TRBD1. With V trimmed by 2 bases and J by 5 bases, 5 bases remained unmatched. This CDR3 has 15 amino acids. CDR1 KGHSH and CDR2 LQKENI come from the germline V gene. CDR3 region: CASSPTGTGATEAFF. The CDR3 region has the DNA TGTGCCAGCTCACCAACCGGGACAGGGGCGACTGAAGCTTTCTTT.

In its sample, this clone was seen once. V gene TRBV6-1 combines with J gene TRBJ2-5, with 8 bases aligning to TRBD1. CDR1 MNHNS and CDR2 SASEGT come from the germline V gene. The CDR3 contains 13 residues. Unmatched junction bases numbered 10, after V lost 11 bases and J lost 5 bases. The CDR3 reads CAGSRGLWETQYF. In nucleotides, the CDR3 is TGTGCCGGCTCCAGGGGGCTTTGGGAGACCCAGTACTTC.

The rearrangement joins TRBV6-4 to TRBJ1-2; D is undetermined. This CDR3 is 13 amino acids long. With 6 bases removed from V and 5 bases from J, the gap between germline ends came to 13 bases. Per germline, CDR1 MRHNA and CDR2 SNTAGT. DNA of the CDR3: TGTGCCAGCAGCACCGAAACGGGGTATGGCTACACCTTC. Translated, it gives CASSTETGYGYTF.

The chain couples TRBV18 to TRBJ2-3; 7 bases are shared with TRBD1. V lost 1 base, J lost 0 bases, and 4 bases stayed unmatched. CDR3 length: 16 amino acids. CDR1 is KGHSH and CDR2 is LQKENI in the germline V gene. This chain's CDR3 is CASSPLVQGSTDTQYF. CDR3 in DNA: TGTGCCAGCTCACCACTGGTACAGGGGAGCACAGATACGCAGTATTTT.

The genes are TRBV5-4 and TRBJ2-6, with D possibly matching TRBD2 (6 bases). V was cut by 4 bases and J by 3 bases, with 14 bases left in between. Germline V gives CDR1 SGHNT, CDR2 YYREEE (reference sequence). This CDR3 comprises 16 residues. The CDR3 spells CASSREAHLGANVLTF. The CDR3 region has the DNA TGTGCCAGCAGCAGGGAGGCACATCTTGGGGCCAACGTCCTGACTTTC.

CDR3 nucleotides: TGTGCCAGCAGTTACCGGCAGGGAGGAGAAGCTTTCTTT. It yields the protein CASSYRQGGEAFF. The chain uses TRBV6-5 and TRBJ1-1; tentative D call: TRBD1 (5 bases). This CDR3 has 13 amino acids. The germline V and J ends were trimmed by 2 bases and 8 bases, with 12 bases remaining between them. CDR1 and CDR2 (germline): MNHEY, SVGAGI.